The next 2 T cell receptor beta chains were all read from a single sample in a study of cytotoxic CD8 clonotypes in ibrutinib-treated CLL. The repertoire was sequenced with immunoSEQ multiplex PCR; TCRdb's copy has only in-frame clones and lacks some. This sample has over 100,000 clones, with about 53% found just once. The source was PBMCs, collected after 24 months of ibrutinib treatment. These receptor sequences come from a human donor with chronic lymphocytic leukemia.

The genes are TRBV7-9 and TRBJ1-4, with D tentatively TRBD1 (5 bases). Trimming pared 2 bases from V and 8 bases from J, leaving 15 bases between. Germline loops: CDR1 SEHNR, CDR2 FQNEAQ (reference sequence). The length of the CDR3 is 15 residues. CDR3 amino acids: CASSLSGRSEEKLFF. The DNA for the CDR3 is TGTGCCAGCAGCTTATCGGGGCGGTCAGAGGAAAAACTGTTTTTT.

This chain connects TRBV6-5 to TRBJ2-5, with D hard to call. There are 15 residues in the CDR3. Germline V lookup: CDR1 MNHEY, CDR2 SVGAGI. V shed 6 bases and J shed 5 bases, with 19 bases lying between them. As DNA, the CDR3 is TGTGCCAGCAGCCCTTCCCCCACAGCGATTGAGACCCAGTACTTC. Its protein is CASSPSPTAIETQYF.